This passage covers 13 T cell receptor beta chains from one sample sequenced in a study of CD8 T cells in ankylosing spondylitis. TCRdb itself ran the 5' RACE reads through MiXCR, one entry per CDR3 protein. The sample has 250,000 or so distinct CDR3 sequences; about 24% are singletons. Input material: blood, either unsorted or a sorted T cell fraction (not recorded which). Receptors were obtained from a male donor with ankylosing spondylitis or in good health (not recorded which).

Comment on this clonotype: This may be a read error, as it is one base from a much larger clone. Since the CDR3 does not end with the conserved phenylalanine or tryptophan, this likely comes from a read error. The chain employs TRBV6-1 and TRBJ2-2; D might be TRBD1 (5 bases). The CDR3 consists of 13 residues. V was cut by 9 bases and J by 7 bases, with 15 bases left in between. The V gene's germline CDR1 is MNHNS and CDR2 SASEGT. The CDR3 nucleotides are TGTGCCAGTCTATTGCCAGGGATCGGGGAGCTGTTTCTT. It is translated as CASLLPGIGELFL.

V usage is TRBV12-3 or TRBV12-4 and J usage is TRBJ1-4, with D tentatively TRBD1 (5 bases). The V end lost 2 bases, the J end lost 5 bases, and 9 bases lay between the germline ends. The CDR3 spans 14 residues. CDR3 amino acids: CASSLMAGNEKLFF. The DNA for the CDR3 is TGTGCCAGCAGTTTAATGGCAGGGAATGAAAAACTGTTTTTT.

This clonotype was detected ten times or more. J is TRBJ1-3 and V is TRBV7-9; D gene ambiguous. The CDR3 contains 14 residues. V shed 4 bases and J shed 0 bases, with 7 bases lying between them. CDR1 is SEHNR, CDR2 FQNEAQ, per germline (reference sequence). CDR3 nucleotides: TGTGCCAGCAGCTCGGGGTTCTCTGGAAACACCATATATTTT. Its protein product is CASSSGFSGNTIYF.

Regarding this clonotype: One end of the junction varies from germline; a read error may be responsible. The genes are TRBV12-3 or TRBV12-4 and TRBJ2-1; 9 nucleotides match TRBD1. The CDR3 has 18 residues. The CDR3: CTSSLVRRQGVGSDEQFF. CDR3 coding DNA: TGTACCAGCAGTTTAGTTCGGCGACAGGGGGTGGGTAGCGATGAGCAGTTCTTC.

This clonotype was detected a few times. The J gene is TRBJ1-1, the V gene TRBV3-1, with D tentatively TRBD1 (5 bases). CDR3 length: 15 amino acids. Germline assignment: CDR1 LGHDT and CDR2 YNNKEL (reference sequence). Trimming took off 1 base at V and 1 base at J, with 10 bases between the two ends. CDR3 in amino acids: CASSQGGARNTEAFF. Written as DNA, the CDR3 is TGTGCCAGCAGCCAAGGAGGGGCCAGGAACACTGAAGCTTTCTTT.

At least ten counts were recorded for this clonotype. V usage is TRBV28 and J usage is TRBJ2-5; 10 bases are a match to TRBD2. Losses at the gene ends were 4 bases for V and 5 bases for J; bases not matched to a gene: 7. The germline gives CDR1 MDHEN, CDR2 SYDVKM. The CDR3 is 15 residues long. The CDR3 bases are TGTGCCAGCAGTTCGCGGCTAGCGGGGGACGAGACCCAGTACTTC. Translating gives CASSSRLAGDETQYF.

The CDR3 region is CASSPSGGEGYTF. As DNA, the CDR3 is TGTGCCAGCTCACCATCGGGGGGAGAAGGCTACACCTTC. V usage is TRBV18 and J usage is TRBJ1-2, with D perhaps TRBD1 (5 bases). The germline V gene encodes CDR1 KGHSH and CDR2 LQKENI. The germline V and J ends were trimmed by 2 bases and 8 bases, with 12 bases remaining between them. The CDR3 has 13 residues.

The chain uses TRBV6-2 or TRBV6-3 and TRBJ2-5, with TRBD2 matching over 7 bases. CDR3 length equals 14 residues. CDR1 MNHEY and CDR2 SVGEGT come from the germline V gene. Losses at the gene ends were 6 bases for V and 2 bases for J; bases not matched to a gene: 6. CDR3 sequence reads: CASSPLAVQETQYF. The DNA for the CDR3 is TGTGCCAGCAGCCCCCTAGCGGTACAAGAGACCCAGTACTTC.

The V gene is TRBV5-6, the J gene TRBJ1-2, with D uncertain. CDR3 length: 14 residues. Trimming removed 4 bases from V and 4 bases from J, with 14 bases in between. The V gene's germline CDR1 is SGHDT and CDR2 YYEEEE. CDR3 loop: CASSLPGDIYGYTF. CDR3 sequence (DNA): TGTGCCAGCAGCCTACCAGGCGACATCTATGGCTACACCTTC.

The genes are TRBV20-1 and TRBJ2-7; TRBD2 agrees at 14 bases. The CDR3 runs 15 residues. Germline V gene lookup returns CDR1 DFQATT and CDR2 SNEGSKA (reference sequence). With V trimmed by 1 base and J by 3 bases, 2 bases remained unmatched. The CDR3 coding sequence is TGCAGTGCTAGAGGGGGACTAGCGGGGGTCTACGAGCAGTACTTC. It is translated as CSARGGLAGVYEQYF.

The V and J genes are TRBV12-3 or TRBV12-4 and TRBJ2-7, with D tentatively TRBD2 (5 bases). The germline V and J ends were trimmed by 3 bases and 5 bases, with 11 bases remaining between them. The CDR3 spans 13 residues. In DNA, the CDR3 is TGTGCCAGCAGTTTTTTGCGCGGGCACGAGCAGTACTTC. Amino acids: CASSFLRGHEQYF.

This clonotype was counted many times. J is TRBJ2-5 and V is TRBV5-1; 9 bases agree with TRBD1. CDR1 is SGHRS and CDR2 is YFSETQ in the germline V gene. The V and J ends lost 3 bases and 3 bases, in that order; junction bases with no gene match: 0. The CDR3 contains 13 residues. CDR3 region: CASSWTGEETQYF. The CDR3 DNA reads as TGCGCCAGCAGCTGGACAGGGGAAGAGACCCAGTACTTC.

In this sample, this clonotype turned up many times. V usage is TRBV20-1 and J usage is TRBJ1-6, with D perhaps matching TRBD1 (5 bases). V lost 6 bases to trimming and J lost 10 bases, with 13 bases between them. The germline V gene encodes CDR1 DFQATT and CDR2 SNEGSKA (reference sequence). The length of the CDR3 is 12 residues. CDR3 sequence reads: CSAASGESPLHF. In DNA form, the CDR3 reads TGCAGTGCCGCCTCGGGGGAATCACCCCTCCACTTT.